Below are 14 T cell receptor beta chains sequenced from a single sample in a study of CD8 T cells in Susac syndrome. Random hexamers were used to reverse transcribe roughly 0.45 to 1 ug of RNA. MiXCR was run by TCRdb on the immunoSEQ multiplex PCR reads, yielding one entry per CDR3 protein. The sample yields some 120,000 distinct CDR3 sequences, about 94% seen once. The sequenced sample was CD8+ T cells from PBMCs. These receptor sequences come from a human donor with Susac syndrome.

V usage is TRBV20-1 and J usage is TRBJ2-5, with D possibly matching TRBD2 (7 bases). The ends were cut back, 3 bases at V and 3 bases at J, with 11 bases in the middle. The CDR3 covers 13 residues. Germline loops: CDR1 DFQATT, CDR2 SNEGSKA (reference sequence). CDR3 DNA: TGCAGTGCTAGTCGGGGGGCAGAAGAGACCCAGTACTTC. Translation gives CSASRGAEETQYF.

The gene calls are TRBV6-2 or TRBV6-3 and TRBJ1-2; D not resolved. Germline V gene data show CDR1 as MNHEY and CDR2 as SVGEGT. This CDR3 comprises 13 residues. Trimming removed 7 bases at V and 2 bases at J, with 11 bases between. The CDR3 region is CASTTPGNYGYTF. CDR3 nucleotide sequence: TGTGCCAGCACCACCCCCGGGAACTATGGCTACACCTTC.

This chain uses TRBV4-1 with TRBJ2-7; 7 bases are shared with TRBD1. CDR3 size: 16 residues. Trimming removed 0 bases from V and 9 bases from J; junction bases left unmatched: 14. CDR1 MGHRA and CDR2 YSYEKL come from the germline V gene. CDR3 loop: CASSQDLRDSGTGQYF. The CDR3, as DNA: TGCGCCAGCAGCCAAGACCTCCGGGACAGTGGTACGGGGCAGTACTTC.

The chain recombines TRBV4-3 with TRBJ2-7; 7 bases match TRBD1. Trimming cost V 4 bases and J 2 bases; bases outside gene matches: 8. Germline V gene data show CDR1 as LGHNA and CDR2 as YSLEER. The CDR3 is made up of 15 amino acids. CDR3 bases: TGCGCCAGCAGCCCTTCAACCGGGACAGCCTACGAGCAGTACTTC. It codes for CASSPSTGTAYEQYF.

This clonotype was observed a handful of times. The rearrangement uses TRBV6-4 and TRBJ2-5; 7 positions match TRBD2. Germline values: CDR1 MRHNA, CDR2 SNTAGT. The CDR3 consists of 14 residues. Trimming removed 6 bases from V and 4 bases from J; junction bases left unmatched: 8. DNA of the CDR3: TGTGCCAGCAGAGGGGACTATGCCAGAGAGACCCAGTACTTC. Encoded protein: CASRGDYARETQYF.

The count of this clonotype is one. The rearrangement uses TRBV28 and TRBJ2-2, with 9 bases lining up with TRBD2. Germline values: CDR1 MDHEN, CDR2 SYDVKM. J was trimmed by 4 bases and V by 6 bases; bases with no gene match: 6. This CDR3 contains 15 residues. The CDR3 spells CASSDYSGSTGELFF. CDR3 coding DNA: TGTGCCAGCAGCGATTATAGCGGGAGCACCGGGGAGCTGTTTTTT.

This rearrangement joins TRBV7-9 to TRBJ1-2; TRBD1 matches 8 bases. CDR1 and CDR2 (germline): SEHNR, FQNEAQ (reference sequence). Losses at the gene ends were 10 bases for V and 4 bases for J; bases not matched to a gene: 14. The CDR3 contains 15 residues. This CDR3 is CAIMGGTGTVYGYTF. DNA for the CDR3: TGTGCCATCATGGGGGGGACAGGCACTGTCTATGGCTACACCTTC.

The chain has TRBV12-5 and TRBJ2-7; no firm D call. Trimming shortened V by 1 base and J by 1 base, and 2 bases separated the two germline ends. The V gene's germline CDR1 is LGHNT and CDR2 FRNRAP. The CDR3 has 12 amino acids. CDR3: CASGLASYEQYF. CDR3 DNA: TGTGCTAGTGGTTTGGCTTCCTACGAGCAGTACTTC.

The V and J genes are TRBV5-1 and TRBJ1-1; maybe TRBD1 (6 bases). The CDR3 extends over 15 amino acids. V was trimmed by 3 bases and J by 3 bases, leaving 15 bases between them. Per germline, CDR1 SGHRS and CDR2 YFSETQ. The CDR3, as DNA: TGCGCCAGCAGCTCTACTAGTAACAGGGACACTGAAGCTTTCTTT. This sequence encodes CASSSTSNRDTEAFF.

V usage is TRBV20-1 and J usage is TRBJ2-5; D is perhaps TRBD1 or TRBD2 (5 bases each). Germline V lookup: CDR1 DFQATT, CDR2 SNEGSKA (reference sequence). V was trimmed by 6 bases and J by 0 bases, leaving 14 bases between them. The CDR3 has 14 amino acids. CDR3 DNA: TGCAGTGCCGCCGGGACCAGCTACCAAGAGACCCAGTACTTC. Translating it yields CSAAGTSYQETQYF.

The chain combines TRBV7-2 with TRBJ2-7; TRBD1 agrees at 10 bases. With V trimmed by 4 bases and J by 4 bases, 10 bases remained unmatched. The germline gives CDR1 SGHTA, CDR2 FQGNSA. The CDR3 runs 16 residues. CDR3 DNA sequence: TGTGCCAGCAGCTCTGGTCCGGGACAGGGGTTATACGAGCAGTACTTC. It codes for CASSSGPGQGLYEQYF.

The genes are TRBV4-1 and TRBJ2-5; 8 bases are shared with TRBD1. The length of the CDR3 is 14 residues. Germline CDR1 reads MGHRA; CDR2 reads YSYEKL. The V gene end was trimmed by 0 bases and the J gene end by 3 bases; junction bases not matched to a gene: 0. The CDR3 DNA follows: TGCGCCAGCAGCCAAGAGGGACAGGAAGAGACCCAGTACTTC. As protein: CASSQEGQEETQYF.

This clonotype has a single count. The chain uses TRBV27 and TRBJ2-5, with a tentative D call TRBD1 (6 bases). The germline V gene has CDR1 MNHEY and CDR2 SMNVEV (reference sequence). The CDR3 runs 15 residues. Between the trimmed V and J ends, which lost 1 base and 2 bases, there was a span of 11 bases. The CDR3 is CASSLYGDIQETQYF. The CDR3 bases are TGTGCCAGCAGTTTATACGGGGACATACAAGAGACCCAGTACTTC.

This chain joins TRBV27 and TRBJ2-7; TRBD2 might be the D (5 bases). The CDR3 length is 15 residues. The V and J ends lost 5 bases and 1 base respectively, with 15 bases between them. Germline V lookup: CDR1 MNHEY, CDR2 SMNVEV (reference sequence). The CDR3 spells CASSPATRGSYEQYF. As DNA, the CDR3 is TGTGCCAGCAGTCCAGCGACACGGGGATCCTACGAGCAGTACTTC.